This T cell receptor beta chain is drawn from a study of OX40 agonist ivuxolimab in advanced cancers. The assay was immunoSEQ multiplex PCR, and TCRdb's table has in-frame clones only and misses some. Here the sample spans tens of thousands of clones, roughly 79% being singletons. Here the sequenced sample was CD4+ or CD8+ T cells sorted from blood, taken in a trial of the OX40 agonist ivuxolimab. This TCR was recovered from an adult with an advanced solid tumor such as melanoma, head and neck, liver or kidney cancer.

The CDR3 DNA is TGTGCCAGCAGCTTATCCGCTACCTATGGCTACACCTTC. It specifies CASSLSATYGYTF. This chain joins TRBV11-2 and TRBJ1-2, with D hard to call. The CDR3 consists of 13 residues. The germline V gene encodes CDR1 SGHAT and CDR2 FQNNGV. Trimming removed 2 bases from V and 4 bases from J, with 8 bases in between.